These 21 T cell receptor beta chains were sequenced from one sample in a study of T cells after yellow fever vaccination. TCRdb itself ran the 5' RACE reads through MiXCR, one entry per CDR3 protein. The sample holds about 340,000 distinct CDR3 sequences, almost 4% seen once. The sequences come from PBMCs, collected 5 days after the yellow fever booster vaccination. These receptors came from a man between 18 and 35 years old who received the YFV17D yellow fever vaccine.

V and J are TRBV18 and TRBJ1-4; unclear D gene. The CDR3 loop spans 17 amino acids. The germline gives CDR1 KGHSH, CDR2 LQKENI. V was cut by 3 bases and J by 4 bases, with 18 bases left in between. As DNA, the CDR3 is TGTGCCAGCTCACCGAACGGACCGAGCTTGATTAATGAAAAACTGTTTTTT. Its protein product is CASSPNGPSLINEKLFF.

This clonotype was found many times. The chain uses TRBV21-1 and TRBJ2-7; the listed D gene, TRBD2, was not tested against the DNA. TRBV21-1 is noted as a pseudogene. The CDR3 spans 16 residues. CDR3 loop: CASSKGLRAHVYEQYF. Here the CDR3 DNA reads TGTGCCAGCAGCAAAGGACTCCGGGCCCATGTCTACGAGCAGTACTTC.

At least ten counts were recorded for this clonotype. J is TRBJ1-2 and V is TRBV6-5; D not certain. Trimming left V 4 bases short and J 5 bases short, with 11 bases between. The CDR3 contains 13 residues. The V gene's germline CDR1 is MNHEY and CDR2 SVGAGI. For the CDR3, the DNA is TGTGCCAGCAGTTCGCGTTTGGGGTATGGCTACACCTTC. Amino acids: CASSSRLGYGYTF.

This clonotype was counted a few times. The rearrangement joins TRBV19 to TRBJ2-3; tentatively, D is TRBD1 (5 bases). Per the germline V gene, CDR1 is LNHDA and CDR2 is SQIVND (reference sequence). Trimming left V 9 bases short and J 0 bases short, with 10 bases between. The CDR3 is 13 residues long. The chain's CDR3 is CASTDRSTDTQYF. The CDR3 nucleotides are TGTGCCAGCACCGACAGAAGCACAGATACGCAGTATTTT.

This clonotype was observed a few times. The CDR3 region is CASSFRGVLIDEQFF. CDR3 nucleotides: TGCGCCAGCAGCTTTAGGGGGGTTTTGATCGATGAGCAGTTCTTC. The chain has TRBV5-1 and TRBJ2-1; D tentatively fits TRBD1 or TRBD2 (6 bases each). CDR1 and CDR2 from the germline V gene are SGHRS and YFSETQ. This CDR3 has 15 amino acids. V was clipped by 2 bases and J by 8 bases, with 17 bases between them.

This clonotype was seen more than once but under ten times. V is TRBV12-3 or TRBV12-4 and J is TRBJ2-7; 7 positions agree with TRBD1. This CDR3 has 14 residues. V lost 5 bases, J lost 6 bases, and 10 bases stayed unmatched. CDR3 in amino acids: CASSPQQGRSEQYF. The CDR3 DNA reads TGTGCCAGCAGTCCACAACAGGGGAGAAGCGAGCAGTACTTC.

This clonotype was seen a few times. The chain links TRBV18 to TRBJ2-7; TRBD1 aligns across 9 bases. This CDR3 contains 15 residues. Germline V lookup: CDR1 KGHSH, CDR2 LQKENI. The ends lost 3 bases at V and 6 bases at J; junction bases unmatched: 9. The CDR3, as DNA: TGTGCCAGCTCACCCCCCGGGACAGGGTTCTCCGAGCAGTACTTC. It yields the protein CASSPPGTGFSEQYF.

This clonotype came up many times. The J gene is TRBJ2-1, the V gene TRBV5-1; no clear D gene. V lost 2 bases and J 0 bases, leaving 9 bases between the germline ends. This CDR3 has 15 residues. The germline gives CDR1 SGHRS, CDR2 YFSETQ. CDR3 amino acids: CASSFGESSYNEQFF. The DNA of the CDR3 is TGCGCCAGCAGCTTCGGAGAAAGCTCCTACAATGAGCAGTTCTTC. Based on the CDR3 plus reference TRBV5-1 and TRBJ2-1, the full variable domain is KAGVTQTPRYLIKTRGQQVTLSCSPISGHRSVSWYQQTPGQGLQFLFEYFSETQRNKGNFPGRFSGRQFSNSRSEMNVSTLELGDSALYLCASSFGESSYNEQFFGPGTRLTVL.

In this sample, this clonotype turned up a few times. V and J are TRBV20-1 and TRBJ2-2; perhaps D is TRBD1 or TRBD2 (5 bases each). The germline V gene has CDR1 DFQATT and CDR2 SNEGSKA (reference sequence). This CDR3 contains 13 residues. V was cut by 3 bases and J by 4 bases, with 9 bases left in between. The CDR3 DNA sequence: TGCAGTGCTAGGGGACCCCCCACCGGGGAGCTGTTTTTT. Translating gives CSARGPPTGELFF.

This chain connects TRBV7-2 to TRBJ2-3; TRBD2 aligns across 12 bases. With V trimmed by 5 bases and J by 2 bases, 8 bases remained unmatched. Germline V gene sequence: CDR1 SGHTA, CDR2 FQGNSA. The CDR3 extends over 17 amino acids. CDR3 sequence: CASSHQRTSGDTDTQYF. CDR3 nucleotides: TGTGCCAGCAGCCATCAACGGACTAGCGGGGACACAGATACGCAGTATTTT.

The chain has TRBV25-1 and TRBJ2-3; no reliable D call. The CDR3 covers 15 residues. Per germline, CDR1 MGHDK and CDR2 SYGVNS. With 1 base removed from V and 0 bases from J, the gap between germline ends came to 8 bases. The CDR3 region is CASSESPFSTDTQYF. The CDR3 bases are TGTGCCAGCAGTGAATCCCCCTTTAGCACAGATACGCAGTATTTT.

This chain connects TRBV5-1 to TRBJ2-5; 9 nucleotides line up with TRBD2. The CDR3 is 17 amino acids. CDR1 is SGHRS and CDR2 is YFSETQ in the germline V gene. Trimming at V came to 1 base and at J to 2 bases, leaving 9 bases not matched to a gene. The CDR3 loop reads CASSLNLRTSVQETQYF. CDR3 sequence (DNA): TGCGCCAGCAGCTTGAATTTGCGGACTAGCGTTCAAGAGACCCAGTACTTC.

This clonotype was detected ten times or more. The chain joins TRBV19 to TRBJ2-5; 9 nucleotides align to TRBD2. With 4 bases clipped from V and 5 bases from J, the junction kept 11 bases outside the gene matches. In germline, CDR1 is LNHDA, CDR2 SQIVND (reference sequence). The CDR3 spans 16 residues. CDR3 sequence reads: CASSTPQSGGWETQYF. In DNA, the CDR3 is TGTGCCAGTAGTACCCCCCAGAGCGGGGGGTGGGAGACCCAGTACTTC. The full variable domain, with the rest looked up from reference TRBV19 and TRBJ2-5, is DGGITQSPKYLFRKEGQNVTLSCEQNLNHDAMYWYRQDPGQGLRLIYYSQIVNDFQKGDIAEGYSVSREKKESFPLTVTSAQKNPTAFYLCASSTPQSGGWETQYFGPGTRLLVL.

This clonotype was observed a few times. The CDR3 DNA sequence: TGTGCCACCTCAAGGGGGGGGATTAGCACAGATACGCAGTATTTT. It yields the protein CATSRGGISTDTQYF. The rearrangement joins TRBV24-1 to TRBJ2-3; TRBD2 is a possible D gene (7 bases). V lost 9 bases, J lost 0 bases, and 15 bases lay in between. The CDR3 contains 15 residues. CDR1 KGHDR and CDR2 SFDVKD come from the germline V gene.

This clonotype was observed at least ten times. This chain links TRBV10-3 with TRBJ2-5; 7 bases are shared with TRBD2. Germline loops: CDR1 ENHRY, CDR2 SYGVKD. V shed 5 bases and J 1 base; nucleotides not matched to a gene: 7. The CDR3 length is 15 residues. In nucleotides, the CDR3 is TGTGCCATCAGTACCCGGTCGGGGGGCCAAGAGACCCAGTACTTC. As protein: CAISTRSGGQETQYF.

This clonotype has only a few counts. The chain employs TRBV9 and TRBJ1-1, with D uncertain. Germline V gene lookup returns CDR1 SGDLS and CDR2 YYNGEE. The V gene lost 3 bases and the J gene lost 1 base, with 7 bases spanning the gap. The CDR3 loop spans 13 amino acids. The CDR3 loop reads CASSGAENTEAFF. Here the CDR3 DNA reads TGTGCCAGCAGCGGGGCGGAGAACACTGAAGCTTTCTTT.

The table lists this clonotype with many counts. The V call is TRBV5-6, the J call TRBJ2-7; tentatively, D is TRBD2 (5 bases). CDR3 size: 13 residues. Trimming cost V 6 bases and J 6 bases, with 16 bases left between them. From germline, CDR1 is SGHDT and CDR2 YYEEEE. Written as DNA, the CDR3 is TGTGCCAGCAACGTTGTGCCCGGGGTCGAGCAGTACTTC. Encoded protein: CASNVVPGVEQYF.

This clonotype was recorded a few times. J is TRBJ2-3 and V is TRBV14; D is ambiguous. The CDR3 loop spans 13 amino acids. Trimming stripped 3 bases from V and 5 bases from J, with 9 bases between. Per the germline V gene, CDR1 is SGHDN and CDR2 is FVKESK. CDR3 coding DNA: TGTGCCAGCAGCCACCCAGGTGGAGATACGCAGTATTTT. Residues: CASSHPGGDTQYF.

This chain joins TRBV3-1 and TRBJ2-6; D uncertain. Germline V lookup: CDR1 LGHDT, CDR2 YNNKEL (reference sequence). This CDR3 region has 16 residues. V lost 7 bases and J 2 bases, leaving 15 bases between the germline ends. The CDR3 bases are TGTGCCAGCACCCCGACGGCTCCACCTGGGGCCAACGTCCTGACTTTC. Its translation: CASTPTAPPGANVLTF.

This chain joins TRBV5-6 and TRBJ1-2; 11 nucleotides match TRBD1. The CDR3 totals 15 residues. Germline-derived CDR1 and CDR2 are SGHDT and YYEEEE. V shed 2 bases, J shed 7 bases, and the junction held 7 bases outside the gene matches. CDR3 region: CASSFVGQGARGYTF. CDR3 sequence (DNA): TGTGCCAGCAGCTTCGTAGGACAGGGGGCGCGTGGCTACACCTTC.

This clonotype was seen repeatedly, ten times or more. This sequence joins TRBV7-6 and TRBJ1-2, with TRBD1 identical over 8 bases. The CDR3 covers 13 residues. With V trimmed by 2 bases and J by 6 bases, 2 bases remained unmatched. Germline CDR1 is SGHVS and CDR2 is FNYEAQ. CDR3 sequence: CASSLSTGDGYTF. DNA of the CDR3: TGTGCCAGCAGCTTATCGACAGGGGATGGCTACACCTTC.